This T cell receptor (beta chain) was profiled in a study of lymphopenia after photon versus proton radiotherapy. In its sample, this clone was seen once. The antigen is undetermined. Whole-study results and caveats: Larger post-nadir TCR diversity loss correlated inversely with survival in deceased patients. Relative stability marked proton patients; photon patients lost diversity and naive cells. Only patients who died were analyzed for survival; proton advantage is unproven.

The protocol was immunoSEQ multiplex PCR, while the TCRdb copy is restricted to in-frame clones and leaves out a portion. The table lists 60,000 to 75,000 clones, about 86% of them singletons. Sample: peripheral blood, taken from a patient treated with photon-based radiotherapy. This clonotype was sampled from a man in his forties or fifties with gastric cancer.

In DNA, the CDR3 is TGTGCCAGCTCACGCACAGCTTATAATGAAAAACTGTTTTTT. It translates to CASSRTAYNEKLFF. The V call is TRBV18, the J call TRBJ1-4; unclear D gene. This CDR3 has 14 amino acids. V was cut by 4 bases and J by 4 bases, with 10 bases left in between. Germline V gene data show CDR1 as KGHSH and CDR2 as LQKENI.